This TCR beta chain originates from a study of early T cells in non-severe SARS-CoV-2 infection. The CDR3 consists of 14 residues. With 6 bases removed from V and 6 bases from J, the gap between germline ends came to 20 bases. Germline V gives CDR1 SQVTM, CDR2 ANQGSEA. TCRdb used MiXCR to reprocess the 5' RACE reads, holding one entry per CDR3 protein. The top ten clones hold about 4.6% of a sample with about 90,000 distinct CDR3 sequences, roughly 12% of them seen once. This clonotype came up a few times. This sample comprised whole blood, obtained at baseline. V usage is TRBV29-1 and J usage is TRBJ1-2; maybe TRBD1 (6 bases). This clonotype was obtained from an adult who was a healthcare worker with PCR-confirmed SARS-CoV-2 infection or an uninfected control (not recorded which). The CDR3 bases are TGCAGCGTGGGACCCCGCCTCCGGGACAATGGCTACACCTTC. This gives the protein CSVGPRLRDNGYTF.